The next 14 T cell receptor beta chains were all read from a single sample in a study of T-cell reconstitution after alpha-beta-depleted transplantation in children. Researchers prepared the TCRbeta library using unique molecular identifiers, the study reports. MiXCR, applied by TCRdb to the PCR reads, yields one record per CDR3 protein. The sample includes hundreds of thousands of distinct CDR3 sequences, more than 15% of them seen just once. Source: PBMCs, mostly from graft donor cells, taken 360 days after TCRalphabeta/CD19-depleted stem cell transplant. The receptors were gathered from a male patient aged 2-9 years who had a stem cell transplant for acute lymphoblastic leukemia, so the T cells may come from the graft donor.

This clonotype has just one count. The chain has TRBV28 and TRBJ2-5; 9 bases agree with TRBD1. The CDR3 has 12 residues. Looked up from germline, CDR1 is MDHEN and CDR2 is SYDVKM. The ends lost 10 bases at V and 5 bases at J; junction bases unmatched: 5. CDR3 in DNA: TGTGCCACCACAGGGGGCAGGGAGACCCAGTACTTC. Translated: CATTGGRETQYF.

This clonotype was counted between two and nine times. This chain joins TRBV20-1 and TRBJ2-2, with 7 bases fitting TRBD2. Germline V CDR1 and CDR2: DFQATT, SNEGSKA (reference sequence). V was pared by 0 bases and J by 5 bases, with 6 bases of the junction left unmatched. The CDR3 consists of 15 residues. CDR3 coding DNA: TGCAGTGCTAGAGATCTAGCGGCGAGTACCGGGGAGCTGTTTTTT. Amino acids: CSARDLAASTGELFF.

The DNA of the CDR3 is TGTGCCAGCAGCCCGACAGGGGCTGGAAACACCATATATTTT. Protein product: CASSPTGAGNTIYF. The V and J genes are TRBV3-1 and TRBJ1-3; 8 bases line up with TRBD1. The ends lost 4 bases at V and 2 bases at J; junction bases unmatched: 1. CDR1 LGHDT and CDR2 YNNKEL come from the germline V gene (reference sequence). This CDR3 is built from 14 residues.

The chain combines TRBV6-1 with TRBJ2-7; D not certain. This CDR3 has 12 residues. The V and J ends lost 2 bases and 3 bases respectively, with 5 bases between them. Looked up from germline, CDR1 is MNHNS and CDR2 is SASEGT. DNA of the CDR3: TGTGCCAGCAGTGAAAGTTTCTACGAGCAGTACTTC. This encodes CASSESFYEQYF.

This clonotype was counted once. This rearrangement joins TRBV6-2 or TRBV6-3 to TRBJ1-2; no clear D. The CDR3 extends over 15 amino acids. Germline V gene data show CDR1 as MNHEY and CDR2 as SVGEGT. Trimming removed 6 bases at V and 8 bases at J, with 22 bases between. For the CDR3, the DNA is TGTGCCAGCAGCCCCCGCCCGGCCGGGTCGGGAGGCTACACCTTC. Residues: CASSPRPAGSGGYTF.

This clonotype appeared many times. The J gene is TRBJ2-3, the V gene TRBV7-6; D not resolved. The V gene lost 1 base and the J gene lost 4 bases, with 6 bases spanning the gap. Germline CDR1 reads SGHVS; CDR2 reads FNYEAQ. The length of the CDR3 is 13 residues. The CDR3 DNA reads TGTGCCAGCAGCTTAGGCACGGCAGATACGCAGTATTTT. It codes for CASSLGTADTQYF.

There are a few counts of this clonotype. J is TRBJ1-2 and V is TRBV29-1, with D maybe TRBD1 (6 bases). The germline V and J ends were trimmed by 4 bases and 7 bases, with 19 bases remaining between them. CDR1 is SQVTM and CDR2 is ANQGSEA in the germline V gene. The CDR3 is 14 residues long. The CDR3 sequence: CSVVRTARRPGYTF. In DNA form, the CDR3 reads TGCAGCGTTGTCAGGACAGCGAGAAGGCCTGGCTACACCTTC.

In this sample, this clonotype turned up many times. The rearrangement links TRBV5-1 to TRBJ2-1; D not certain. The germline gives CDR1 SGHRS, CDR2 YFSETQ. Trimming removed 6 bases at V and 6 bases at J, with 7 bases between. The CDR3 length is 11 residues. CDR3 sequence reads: CASIGGNEQFF. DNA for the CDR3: TGCGCCAGCATCGGTGGCAATGAGCAGTTCTTC.

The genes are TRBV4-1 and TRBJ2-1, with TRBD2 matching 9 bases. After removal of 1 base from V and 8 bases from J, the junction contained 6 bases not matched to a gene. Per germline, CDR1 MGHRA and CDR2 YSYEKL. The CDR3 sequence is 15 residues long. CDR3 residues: CASSQGGLAPDEQFF. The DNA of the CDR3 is TGCGCCAGCAGCCAAGGGGGACTAGCCCCGGATGAGCAGTTCTTC.

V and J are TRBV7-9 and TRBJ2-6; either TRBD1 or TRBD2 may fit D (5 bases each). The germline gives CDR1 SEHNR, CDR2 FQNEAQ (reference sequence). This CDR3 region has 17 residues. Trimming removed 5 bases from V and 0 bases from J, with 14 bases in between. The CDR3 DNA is TGTGCCAGCAGCCCAGTGGGGGAGAGCTCTGGGGCCAACGTCCTGACTTTC. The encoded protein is CASSPVGESSGANVLTF.

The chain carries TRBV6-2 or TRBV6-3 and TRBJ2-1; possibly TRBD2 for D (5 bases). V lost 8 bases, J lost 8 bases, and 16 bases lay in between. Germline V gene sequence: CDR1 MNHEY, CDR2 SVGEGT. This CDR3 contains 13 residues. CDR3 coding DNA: TGTGCCAGCCTGCACGAGGGCGAGGATGAGCAGTTCTTC. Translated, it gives CASLHEGEDEQFF.

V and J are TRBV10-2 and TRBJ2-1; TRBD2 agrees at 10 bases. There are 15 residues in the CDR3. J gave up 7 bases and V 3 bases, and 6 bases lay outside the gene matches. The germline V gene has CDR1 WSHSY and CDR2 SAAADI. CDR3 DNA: TGCGCCAGCAGTGAAAGCCAGCGGGGGGGGAATGAGCAGTTCTTC. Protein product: CASSESQRGGNEQFF.

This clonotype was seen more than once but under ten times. The chain's CDR3 is CASSFTLPKQFF. The CDR3 DNA sequence: TGTGCCAGCAGTTTCACGCTCCCTAAGCAGTTCTTC. The V gene is TRBV12-3 or TRBV12-4, the J gene TRBJ2-1, with unresolved D. This CDR3 has 12 residues. The V gene lost 3 bases and the J gene lost 11 bases, with 11 bases spanning the gap.

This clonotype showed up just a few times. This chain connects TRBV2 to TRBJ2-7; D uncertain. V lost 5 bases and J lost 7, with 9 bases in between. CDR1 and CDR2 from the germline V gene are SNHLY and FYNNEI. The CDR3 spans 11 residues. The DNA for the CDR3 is TGTGCCAGCAGTTACTTTGGGGAGCAGTACTTC. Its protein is CASSYFGEQYF.